These T cell receptor beta chains were read from a single sample in a study of PD-1 blockade in mismatch repair-deficient tumors. Only in-frame clones appear in the TCRdb table, and some are missing; sequencing was by immunoSEQ multiplex PCR. The sample contains 40,000 to 65,000 clones, more than 65% of which appear only once. The sample here was peripheral blood, taken less than 21 weeks after starting pembrolizumab. These receptors were obtained from an adult with mismatch repair-deficient cancer. Both conserved end residues are part of each CDR3. D genes are given only for firm matches. Size is stated for part of the rows, as once, few or many counts, or as a class when the clone is expanded.

v_gene	abundance	j_gene	d_gene	CDR3aa	CDR3nt
TRBV9	NA	TRBJ2-7	NA	CASSVEAALTYEQYF	TGTGCCAGCAGCGTAGAGGCGGCATTGACCTACGAGCAGTACTTC
TRBV11-2	NA	TRBJ1-4	NA	CASSAVGGLGEKLFF	TGTGCCAGCAGCGCCGTGGGGGGTCTTGGTGAAAAACTGTTTTTT
TRBV18	NA	TRBJ1-3	NA	CASSPSILSSGNTIYF	TGTGCCAGCTCACCTTCCATCTTGAGCTCTGGAAACACCATATATTTT
TRBV6-6	NA	TRBJ1-1	NA	CASSWRMNTEAFF	TGTGCCAGCAGTTGGCGTATGAACACTGAAGCTTTCTTT
TRBV6-5	NA	TRBJ2-2	NA	CASSSMTENTGELFF	TGTGCCAGCAGTTCTATGACAGAAAACACCGGGGAGCTGTTTTTT
TRBV6-1	once	TRBJ2-7	NA	CASKPGYSSYEQYF	TGTGCCAGCAAACCCGGTTACAGCTCCTACGAGCAGTACTTC
TRBV5-1	NA	TRBJ2-1	NA	CASSLEGGTYNEQFF	TGCGCCAGCAGCTTGGAAGGGGGTACCTACAATGAGCAGTTCTTC
TRBV27	NA	TRBJ2-1	NA	CASSLEGRLYNEQFF	TGTGCCAGCAGTTTAGAGGGACGGCTTTACAATGAGCAGTTCTTC
TRBV7-2	NA	TRBJ2-5	TRBD2	CASSLDLPASGREKYF	TGTGCCAGCAGCTTAGACCTCCCGGCTAGCGGGAGGGAAAAGTACTTC
TRBV5-1	NA	TRBJ2-1	NA	CASSLGADEQFF	TGCGCCAGCAGCTTGGGGGCGGATGAGCAGTTCTTC
TRBV7-2	NA	TRBJ2-5	NA	CASSLYLPSWETQYF	TGTGCCAGCAGCTTATACTTACCTAGTTGGGAGACCCAGTACTTC
TRBV19	once	TRBJ2-1	NA	CASSMTIVRNEQFF	TGTGCCAGTAGTATGACCATAGTTAGAAATGAGCAGTTCTTC
TRBV7-9	NA	TRBJ2-1	NA	CASNRVDNEQFF	TGTGCCAGCAACCGGGTTGACAATGAGCAGTTCTTC
TRBV7-8	few	TRBJ1-3	NA	CASSGGGTLGSGNTIYF	TGTGCCAGCAGCGGCGGCGGGACACTCGGCTCTGGAAACACCATATATTTT
TRBV18	few	TRBJ2-2	TRBD1	CASSPTNRGDTGELFF	TGTGCCAGCTCACCCACTAACAGGGGCGACACCGGGGAGCTGTTTTTT
TRBV5-1	NA	TRBJ2-7	NA	CASTGDASYEQYF	TGCGCCAGCACAGGGGACGCCTCCTACGAGCAGTACTTC
TRBV30	NA	TRBJ1-1	NA	CAWSVGRVRAFF	TGTGCCTGGAGTGTTGGGAGGGTGAGGGCTTTCTTT
TRBV5-8	NA	TRBJ2-3	NA	CASSLALEGPTDTQYF	TGTGCCAGCAGCTTGGCTTTGGAGGGCCCCACAGATACGCAGTATTTT
TRBV11-3	once	TRBJ2-3	NA	CASSLNRGTDTQYF	TGTGCCAGCAGCTTAAATAGAGGCACAGATACGCAGTATTTT
TRBV23-1	NA	TRBJ1-2	NA	CAFFDGANYGYTF	TGCGCCTTTTTCGATGGGGCTAACTATGGCTACACCTTC
TRBV7-3	NA	TRBJ2-3	TRBD2	CASSPSGLAYTDTQYF	TGTGCCAGCAGCCCGTCCGGACTAGCGTACACAGATACGCAGTATTTT
TRBV7-6	NA	TRBJ2-7	NA	CASSLGLQGNAYEQYF	TGTGCCAGCAGCTTAGGACTACAGGGAAACGCCTACGAGCAGTACTTC
TRBV7-9	NA	TRBJ2-1	NA	CASSLDRIGDEQFF	TGTGCCAGCAGCTTAGATCGGATTGGGGATGAGCAGTTCTTC
TRBV9	NA	TRBJ1-6	NA	CATPPRRPGEGRDNSPLHF	TGTGCCACCCCACCCCGTCGCCCAGGGGAAGGTAGGGATAATTCACCCCTCCACTTT
TRBV6-5	NA	TRBJ1-5	NA	CASSPTRSDQPQHF	TGTGCCAGCAGCCCCACAAGGAGCGATCAGCCCCAGCATTTT
TRBV7-9	NA	TRBJ2-1	TRBD2	CASTLDGGGEQFF	TGTGCCAGCACCCTGGACGGCGGGGGAGAGCAGTTCTTC
TRBV15	NA	TRBJ2-5	NA	CATSRGENREVETQYF	TGTGCCACCAGCAGAGGAGAGAACAGGGAGGTGGAGACCCAGTACTTC
TRBV5-4	NA	TRBJ2-7	NA	CASREQGGPSYEQYF	TGTGCCAGCAGGGAGCAAGGGGGGCCCTCCTACGAGCAGTACTTC
TRBV29-1	NA	TRBJ2-1	NA	CSVDTGRNEQFF	TGCAGCGTTGATACAGGGCGGAATGAGCAGTTCTTC
TRBV27	medium-sized	TRBJ2-1	NA	CASSLGGNEQFF	TGTGCCAGCAGTCTAGGGGGCAATGAGCAGTTCTTC
TRBV7-2	NA	TRBJ2-1	TRBD2	CASSLGTSDLNEQFF	TGTGCCAGCAGCTTAGGAACTAGCGACCTCAATGAGCAGTTCTTC
TRBV29-1	NA	TRBJ1-1	NA	CSVAWTDREAFF	TGCAGCGTAGCTTGGACGGATCGTGAAGCTTTCTTT
TRBV7-9	NA	TRBJ2-3	NA	CASSLRGAAISTDTQYF	TGTGCCAGCAGCTTAAGGGGGGCAGCGATTTCCACAGATACGCAGTATTTT
TRBV2	NA	TRBJ2-2	NA	CASSEGIKNTGELFF	TGTGCCAGCTCGGAAGGGATTAAAAACACCGGGGAGCTGTTTTTT
TRBV11-2	NA	TRBJ1-4	NA	CASSLVGLANEKLFF	TGTGCCAGCAGCTTAGTGGGGTTGGCGAATGAAAAACTGTTTTTT
TRBV7-9	once	TRBJ2-3	NA	CASSLGGRFTDTQYF	TGTGCCAGCAGCTTAGGGGGGCGATTCACAGATACGCAGTATTTT
TRBV11-2	few	TRBJ2-1	NA	CASSPDWTANNEQFF	TGTGCCAGCAGCCCCGACTGGACAGCCAACAATGAGCAGTTCTTC
TRBV12-5	NA	TRBJ2-7	TRBD2	CASGFGLAGKTSYEQYF	TGTGCTAGTGGTTTTGGACTAGCGGGAAAAACCTCCTACGAGCAGTACTTC
TRBV7-2	NA	TRBJ1-3	TRBD1	CASSRDRGPGNTIYF	TGTGCCAGCAGCCGGGACAGGGGACCTGGAAACACCATATATTTT
TRBV11-2	NA	TRBJ2-7	NA	CASSRDGLGAAQYF	TGTGCCAGCAGCAGAGACGGACTTGGGGCGGCGCAGTACTTC
TRBV9	NA	TRBJ2-1	TRBD2	CASSVDGTSGGGPRHNEQFF	TGTGCCAGCAGCGTAGATGGGACTAGCGGTGGTGGACCGAGGCACAATGAGCAGTTCTTC
TRBV2	NA	TRBJ1-5	NA	CASSEGRMGQSNQPQHF	TGTGCCAGCAGTGAAGGTAGGATGGGACAAAGCAATCAGCCCCAGCATTTT
TRBV30	NA	TRBJ2-7	NA	CAGLGEVKDEQYF	TGTGCCGGACTGGGGGAGGTTAAGGACGAGCAGTACTTC
TRBV5-4	NA	TRBJ2-1	NA	CASSFTADEQFF	TGTGCCAGCAGCTTCACGGCGGATGAGCAGTTCTTC
TRBV30	NA	TRBJ1-1	TRBD1	CAWRINRGTAEAFF	TGTGCCTGGAGAATAAACAGGGGAACGGCTGAAGCTTTCTTT
TRBV6-1	NA	TRBJ1-3	NA	CASSVSQPTSGNTIYF	TGTGCCAGCAGTGTTAGTCAGCCTACCTCTGGAAACACCATATATTTT